This TCR beta chain is drawn from a study of blood T cell repertoires in COVID-19 (dated by TCRdb to the early 2020s). At the level of the whole study: Collaborator samples came from the United States, Italy and Spain and covered acute and convalescent phases of COVID-19. Deeply sampled blood TCRbeta repertoires from subjects exposed to, actively infected with, or recovered from COVID-19 were included in the dataset. Where available, HLA class I and class II types were obtained from metadata supplied by the sample provider rather than from assay-based typing. Sample metadata almost always included a de-identified subject ID, COVID-19 status, age in years and sex. The repertoires were released in a freely available public database meant as a resource for research on the immune response to SARS-CoV-2. The prospective study material was composed of cDNA or gDNA derived from T cells, B-cell-depleted T cells, or PBMCs. Samples came from the ongoing ImmuneRACE study (first 160 participants) plus 1,254 subjects from 6 global collaborators. Broader findings and caveats from the paper: Clinical and demographic metadata were provided uncurated, with the amount varying by source and participant.

As regards this clone: This receptor's antigen is unknown. No base quality information exists; no much larger clone differs at one position.

In Seattle, one collaborating source enrolled patients while the infection was active and tracked those patients longitudinally over the course of disease. Each collaborating institution followed its own protocols to collect whole blood in K2EDTA tubes. For TCRbeta analysis, collaborators shipped samples as frozen whole blood, isolated PBMCs, or DNA extracted from either of those sample types. The immunoSEQ Assay, a bias-controlled multiplex PCR, was used to amplify TCRbeta CDR3 regions from genomic DNA. As for how the authors treated the data: The number of nucleated cells in each sample was estimated from the amplification of reference gene primers within the assay. To quantify the absolute abundance of each unique TCRbeta CDR3 rearrangement, sequence reads were collapsed and filtered. For each sample, productive Simpson clonality was calculated by taking the square root of Simpson's diversity index across productive rearrangements. The immuneACCESS repertoire file appears here via TCRdb, limited to in-frame rearrangements. These files lack a portion of the clones; in checked studies, under half of the deficit traces to unresolved V genes, and the cause of the others is not known. The V and J calls and clone size are taken from that table; D and trimming were inferred from the DNA. The sample contains about 340,000 clones, 85% to 90% of them found a single time. The biggest ten clones account for about 7.3% of the sample.

CDR1 and CDR2 were assigned from the germline V gene as SGHDT and YYEEEE. Between the V and J ends, shortened by 1 base and 0 bases respectively, the junction contains 13 bases. Its CDR3 holds 17 amino acids, cysteine through phenylalanine. Only the CDR3 portion is preserved as DNA: 51 bases, with reading frame beginning at the first base. Sequencing input: peripheral blood. The receptor chain draws on TRBV5-6 and TRBJ1-4, with a tentative D gene TRBD1 over 6 matching bases. The sequence was obtained from a woman in her 70s with COVID-19, enrolled during active disease. The DNA reads as follows: TGTGCCAGCAGCTTGATAGGGGCAGGGGCAACTAATGAAAAACTGTTTTTT. The translation is CASSLIGAGATNEKLFF.